This T cell receptor (beta chain) was recovered during a study of T cells after yellow fever vaccination. Study-wide results and limits: CD4 and CD8 compartments shared a small share of clonotypes, likely from convergent recombination. Reappearance after the booster was observed for most primary-vaccination clones (about 95% CD4, about 86% CD8).

A single record per CDR3 protein comes from TCRdb applying MiXCR to the 5' RACE reads. The table records roughly 170,000 distinct CDR3 sequences, approximately 6.2% of them present only once. In germline, CDR1 is LGHNA, CDR2 YSLEER. This CDR3 is built from 16 residues. V was shortened by 1 base and J by 0 bases, with 7 bases between the two germline ends. In the case of this clonotype: No antigen is known for it.

This chain uses TRBV4-3 with TRBJ1-6; D gene uncertain. The clonotype originates from a man between 18 and 35 years old who received the YFV17D yellow fever vaccine. Source: CD4+ T cells sorted from PBMCs, taken on the day of the first yellow fever vaccination. The CDR3 nucleotides read TGCGCCAGCAGCCAAGCGGTAAACTCCTATAATTCACCCCTCCACTTT. Translating gives CASSQAVNSYNSPLHF.